This is a list of T cell receptor beta chains from one sample in a study of sequential checkpoint blockade in melanoma. Produced via immunoSEQ multiplex PCR; TCRdb's table is partial and in-frame only. In the table there are about 13,000 clones, roughly three quarters of which are singletons. The sequencing here drew on CD8+ T cells sorted from blood (inferred from file names), taken from a patient given nivolumab and ipilimumab in sequence. The receptors were sampled from a human patient with melanoma. Some clones in this sample may be carry-over from other donors' samples. The conserved cysteine and the conserved F or W are not part of the CDR3 here. The order of the fields is V gene, J gene, CDR3 protein.

TRBV7-9	TRBJ2-6	ASSGQGGISGANVLT
TRBV6-6	TRBJ1-1	ASSTRTGAF
TRBV28	TRBJ2-7	ASSLDRGQQIYEQY
TRBV2	TRBJ1-2	ASSEGGWGGRNYGYT
TRBV6-5	TRBJ2-1	ASSLERGALF
TRBV11-2	TRBJ2-7	ASSLIRATGYYEQY
TRBV5-6	TRBJ2-4	ASSYGTGGVIQY
TRBV7-9	TRBJ2-7	ASSLPTGIEQY
TRBV6-4	TRBJ2-1	ASRLAATNYNEQF
TRBV6-1	TRBJ1-1	ASIGTPRTQGF
TRBV7-6	TRBJ1-1	ASSRGKQGRTEAF
TRBV28	TRBJ2-5	ASSSSDKYQETQY
TRBV11-2	TRBJ1-4	ASSLAAGFQREKLF
TRBV5-6	TRBJ2-7	ASSVDRGRGEQY
TRBV11-3	TRBJ2-1	ASSLSGAGGNEQF
TRBV7-9	TRBJ1-2	ASSPGAGMGGYT
TRBV4-2	TRBJ2-7	ASSYGQGSYEQY
TRBV5-1	TRBJ1-1	ASSFSRGMNTEAF
TRBV10-1	TRBJ2-7	ATRLAGHYEQY
TRBV6-1	TRBJ1-5	ASSGPGTGVTQPQH
TRBV28	TRBJ1-5	ASRTDRAWGFQPQH
TRBV7-8	TRBJ1-2	ASSSERALANYGYT